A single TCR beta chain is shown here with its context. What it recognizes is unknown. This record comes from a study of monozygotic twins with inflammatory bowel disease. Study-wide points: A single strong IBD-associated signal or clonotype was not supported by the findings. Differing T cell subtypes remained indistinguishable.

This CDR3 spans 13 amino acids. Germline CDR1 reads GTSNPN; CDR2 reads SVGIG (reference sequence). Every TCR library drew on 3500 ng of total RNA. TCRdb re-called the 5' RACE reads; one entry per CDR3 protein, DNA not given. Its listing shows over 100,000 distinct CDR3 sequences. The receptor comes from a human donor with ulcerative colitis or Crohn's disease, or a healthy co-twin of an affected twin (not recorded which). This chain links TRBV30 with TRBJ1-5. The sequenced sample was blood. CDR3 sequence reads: CAWSVPSHQPQHF.